This TCR beta chain is drawn from a study of blood T cell repertoires in COVID-19. For the study at large: Material from acute and convalescent COVID-19 was sourced from the United States, Italy and Spain.

The CDR3 contains 16 residues. Trimming cost V 9 bases and J 8 bases; bases outside gene matches: 13. From germline, CDR1 is LNHDA and CDR2 SQIVND (reference sequence). TCRdb's copy holds only in-frame clones and misses some; the assay was immunoSEQ multiplex PCR. The sample holds about 530,000 clones, roughly 91% seen once. The sample comprised peripheral blood. This receptor was identified in a woman aged 45-65 years with COVID-19, enrolled during active disease. V gene TRBV19 combines with J gene TRBJ1-6; 10 bases agree with TRBD1. CDR3 loop: CASAAGRDRGYSPLHF. The CDR3, as DNA: TGTGCCAGCGCCGCAGGAAGGGACAGGGGTTATTCACCCCTCCACTTT.